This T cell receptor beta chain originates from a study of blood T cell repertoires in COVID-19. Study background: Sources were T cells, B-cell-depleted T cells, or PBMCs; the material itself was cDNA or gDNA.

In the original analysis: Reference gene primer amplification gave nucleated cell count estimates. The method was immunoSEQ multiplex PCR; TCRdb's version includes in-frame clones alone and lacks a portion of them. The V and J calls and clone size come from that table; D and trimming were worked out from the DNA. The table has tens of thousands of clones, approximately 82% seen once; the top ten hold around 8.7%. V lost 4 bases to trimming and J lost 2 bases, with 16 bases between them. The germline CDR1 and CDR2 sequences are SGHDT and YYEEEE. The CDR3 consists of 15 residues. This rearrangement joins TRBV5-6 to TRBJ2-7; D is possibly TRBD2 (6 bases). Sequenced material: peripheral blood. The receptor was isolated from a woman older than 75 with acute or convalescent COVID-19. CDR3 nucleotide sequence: TGTGCCAGCAGCCCCCTTGATCAGCGGGCCTACGAGCAGTACTTC. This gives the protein CASSPLDQRAYEQYF.